This TCR beta chain comes out of a study of OX40 agonist ivuxolimab in advanced cancers. Study background: People who had prior anti-PD-1, anti-PD-L1 or anti-CTLA-4 therapy could take part, and 35% to 50% had some. Findings and caveats of the study: Partial responders receiving 0.1-3.0 mg/kg showed among the lowest clonal expansion.

This table comes from immunoSEQ multiplex PCR, and its TCRdb copy is limited to in-frame clones, with some not included. This sample has about 82,000 clones, with roughly 90% found just once. Blood samples were obtained at baseline, cycle 4 day 1, and cycle 7 day 1. Concerning this clone: Its target is unknown.

The germline V gene has CDR1 SEHNR and CDR2 FQNEAQ (reference sequence). This CDR3 is 14 amino acids long. The germline V and J ends were trimmed by 1 base and 1 base, with 5 bases remaining between them. This rearrangement joins TRBV7-9 to TRBJ1-3; D is unclear. Sequencing was performed on CD4+ or CD8+ T cells sorted from blood, taken in a trial of the OX40 agonist ivuxolimab. This clonotype was obtained from an adult with an advanced solid tumor such as melanoma, head and neck, liver or kidney cancer. The DNA of the CDR3 is TGTGCCAGCAGCTTAGGCAGTTCTGGAAACACCATATATTTT. Protein sequence: CASSLGSSGNTIYF. Full variable domain (missing parts from reference TRBV7-9 and TRBJ1-3): DTGVSQNPRHKITKRGQNVTFRCDPISEHNRLYWYRQTLGQGPEFLTYFQNEAQLEKSRLLSDRFSAERPKGSFSTLEIQRTEQGDSAMYLCASSLGSSGNTIYFGEGSWLTVV.